The 2 T cell receptor beta chains below were found in one sample sequenced in a study of spatial heterogeneity in lung cancer. TCRdb fed the 5' RACE reads into MiXCR, producing one record per CDR3 protein. Among more than 5,500 distinct CDR3 sequences listed, around 4.9% were seen once. These receptors' targets are unknown. As for time point: sample taken at primary tumor resection. Findings of the study overall: Counts of expanded alpha and beta TCRs within tumors tracked the tumor nonsynonymous mutation count.

The source material was lung tumor tissue, sampled at surgery. Receptors were obtained from a male donor with early-stage non-small cell lung cancer.

This clonotype was counted at least ten times. With the library built for alpha chains, this beta chain is off target and its frequency is not meaningful. The rearrangement joins TRBV3-1 to TRBJ1-2; no definite D call. V lost 1 base and J 6 bases, leaving 9 bases between the germline ends. This CDR3 spans 13 amino acids. From germline, CDR1 is LGHDT and CDR2 YNNKEL (reference sequence). In DNA, the CDR3 is TGTGCCAGCAGCCAAGGCTGGCGGGATGGCTACACCTTC. Translating gives CASSQGWRDGYTF.

This clonotype occurred many times. Since it is a stray read in a library aimed at alpha chains, this beta chain has a size that is not meaningful. This chain joins TRBV10-3 and TRBJ1-1; D not certain. Trimming left V 6 bases short and J 5 bases short, with 10 bases between. Germline V gives CDR1 ENHRY, CDR2 SYGVKD. The CDR3 loop spans 12 amino acids. The CDR3 is CAIRSGRTEAFF. CDR3 nucleotides: TGTGCCATCAGATCCGGTAGGACTGAAGCTTTCTTT.